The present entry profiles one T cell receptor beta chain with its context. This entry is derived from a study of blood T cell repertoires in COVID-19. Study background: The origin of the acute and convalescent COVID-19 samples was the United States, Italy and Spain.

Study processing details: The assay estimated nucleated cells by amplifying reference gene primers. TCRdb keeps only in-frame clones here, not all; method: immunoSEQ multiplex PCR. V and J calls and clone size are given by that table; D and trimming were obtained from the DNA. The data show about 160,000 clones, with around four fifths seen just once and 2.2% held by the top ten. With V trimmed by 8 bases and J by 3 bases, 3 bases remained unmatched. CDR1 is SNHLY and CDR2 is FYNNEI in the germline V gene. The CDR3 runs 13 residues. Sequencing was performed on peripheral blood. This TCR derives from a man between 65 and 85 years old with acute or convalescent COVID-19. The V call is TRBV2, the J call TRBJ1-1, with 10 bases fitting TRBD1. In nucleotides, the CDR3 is TGTGCCAGCGGACAGGGGGAGGACACTGAAGCTTTCTTT. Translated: CASGQGEDTEAFF.